This TCR beta chain was found in a study of T cell changes during pregnancy in multiple sclerosis. Produced via immunoSEQ multiplex PCR; TCRdb's table is partial and in-frame only. The sample yields 30,000 to 40,000 clones, roughly 91% seen once. Sequences were derived from CD8+ T cells from peripheral blood mononuclear cells, sampled in the second trimester of pregnancy. The clonotype was recovered from a female donor with multiple sclerosis, enrolled in a pregnancy study.

CDR3: CASSLRAVSTDTQYF. For the CDR3, the DNA is TGTGCCAGCAGCTTGAGGGCGGTTAGCACAGATACGCAGTATTTT. The gene calls are TRBV7-6 and TRBJ2-3; tentative D call: TRBD2 (5 bases). Trimming pared 3 bases from V and 0 bases from J, leaving 10 bases between. This CDR3 is 15 amino acids long. In germline, CDR1 is SGHVS, CDR2 FNYEAQ.